These 11 T cell receptor beta chains came from one sample sequenced in a study of T cells in Graves' hyperthyroidism and ophthalmopathy. Amplification of TCR beta CDR3 regions used RNA as the template. Initially, a first-round RT-PCR of the TCR CDR3 employed the HTBI primer set. TCRdb recomputed calls from the multiplex PCR reads with MiXCR, one row per CDR3 protein. The sample lists 450,000 to 500,000 distinct CDR3 sequences, around a fifth occurring once. The source material was blood. The receptors derive from a woman in her 70s with Graves' ophthalmopathy.

This clonotype showed up just a few times. This chain uses TRBV5-5 with TRBJ1-5; possibly TRBD1 for D (5 bases). The CDR3 sequence is 15 residues long. Germline V gene data show CDR1 as SGHKS and CDR2 as YYEKEE (reference sequence). V dropped 4 bases and J dropped 1 base, with 12 bases sitting between them. This CDR3 reads CASSPLQGSNQPQHF. The CDR3 region has the DNA TGTGCCAGCAGCCCCCTGCAGGGAAGCAATCAGCCCCAGCATTTT. Full variable domain (missing parts from reference TRBV5-5 and TRBJ1-5): DAGVTQSPTHLIKTRGQQVTLRCSPISGHKSVSWYQQVLGQGPQFIFQYYEKEERGRGNFPDRFSARQFPNYSSELNVNALLLGDSALYLCASSPLQGSNQPQHFGDGTRLSIL.

There are many counts of this clonotype. The germline gene is not matched at one end of the junction; a read error may be the cause. This chain links TRBV11-2 with TRBJ1-2, with 9 bases matching TRBD1. The CDR3 extends over 14 amino acids. Germline loops: CDR1 SGHAT, CDR2 FQNNGV. The CDR3 DNA follows: TGTGCCAGCAGCCTAGAGGACAGGGGATATGGCTACACCTTC. This translates into CASSLEDRGYGYTF.

This clonotype was found many times. The chain recombines TRBV7-2 with TRBJ1-1; D not certain. The CDR3 runs 11 residues. Trimming pared 5 bases from V and 6 bases from J, leaving 7 bases between. Germline V gives CDR1 SGHTA, CDR2 FQGNSA. CDR3 residues: CASSQAAEAFF. The DNA of the CDR3 is TGTGCCAGCAGCCAGGCCGCTGAAGCTTTCTTT.

The CDR3 sequence is CASSFGGSGGYTF. Here the CDR3 DNA reads TGCGCCAGCAGCTTCGGAGGATCCGGGGGCTACACCTTC. V and J are TRBV5-1 and TRBJ1-2; D call uncertain. V was trimmed by 2 bases and J by 8 bases, leaving 13 bases between them. The CDR3 extends over 13 amino acids. CDR1 and CDR2 from the germline V gene are SGHRS and YFSETQ.

A note on this clonotype: This could be a read error, since a much larger clone is one nucleotide away. V gene TRBV3-1 combines with J gene TRBJ2-7; 14 bases line up with TRBD2. The CDR3 runs to 15 residues. Germline CDR1 is LGHDT and CDR2 is YNNKEL (reference sequence). The trim removed 6 bases at V and 6 bases at J, leaving 7 bases unmatched. The DNA for the CDR3 is TGTGCCAGCAGAACGACTAGCGGGAGGGCCTGCGAGCAGTACTTC. This gives the protein CASRTTSGRACEQYF.

The rearrangement links TRBV20-1 to TRBJ1-2; no clear D. V was trimmed by 2 bases and J by 7 bases, leaving 8 bases between them. This CDR3 spans 11 amino acids. Per the germline V gene, CDR1 is DFQATT and CDR2 is SNEGSKA (reference sequence). CDR3: CSARKGRGYTF. The DNA for the CDR3 is TGCAGTGCTAGAAAGGGTCGTGGCTACACCTTC.

As regards this clonotype: A read error may explain this, as a much larger clone is one base away. The V and J genes are TRBV28 and TRBJ2-7; D is uncertain. V was clipped by 7 bases and J by 2 bases, with 12 bases between them. Per germline, CDR1 MDHEN and CDR2 SYDVKM. The CDR3 spans 13 residues. The CDR3 DNA follows: TGTGCCAGCAACACTCCGGAAGCCTACGAGCAGTACTTC. Protein sequence: CASNTPEAYEQYF.

In this sample, this clonotype turned up many times. The gene calls are TRBV2 and TRBJ2-7; 8 positions match TRBD2. Germline loops: CDR1 SNHLY, CDR2 FYNNEI. This CDR3 contains 12 residues. Losses at the gene ends were 8 bases for V and 5 bases for J; bases not matched to a gene: 5. The CDR3 here is CASWGLGDEQYF. CDR3 bases: TGTGCCAGCTGGGGACTAGGGGACGAGCAGTACTTC. Complete variable domain (other parts from reference TRBV2 and TRBJ2-7): EPEVTQTPSHQVTQMGQEVILRCVPISNHLYFYWYRQILGQKVEFLVSFYNNEISEKSEIFDDQFSVERPDGSNFTLKIRSTKLEDSAMYFCASWGLGDEQYFGPGTRLTVT.

This chain connects TRBV11-2 to TRBJ2-7; the D gene is possibly TRBD1 (6 bases). This CDR3 comprises 17 residues. Germline CDR1 is SGHAT and CDR2 is FQNNGV. Trimming shortened V by 6 bases and J by 0 bases, and 21 bases separated the two germline ends. Here the CDR3 DNA reads TGTGCCAGCAGTGGGTCCGTGGGACATACCAACTCCTACGAGCAGTACTTC. Translated: CASSGSVGHTNSYEQYF. The variable domain in full, with the rest retrieved from reference TRBV11-2 and TRBJ2-7, is EAGVAQSPRYKIIEKRQSVAFWCNPISGHATLYWYQQILGQGPKLLIQFQNNGVVDDSQLPKDRFSAERLKGVDSTLKIQPAKLEDSAVYLCASSGSVGHTNSYEQYFGPGTRLTVT.

The J gene is TRBJ2-7, the V gene TRBV7-8; no reliable D call. The V and J ends lost 2 bases and 8 bases respectively, with 10 bases between them. This CDR3 has 12 amino acids. Germline V CDR1 and CDR2: SGHVS, FQNEAQ. CDR3 protein: CASSLTSTKQYF. CDR3 coding DNA: TGTGCCAGCAGCTTAACGTCGACCAAGCAGTACTTC.

The chain is built from TRBV11-2 and TRBJ2-7; weak D call: TRBD2 (6 bases). This CDR3 region has 15 residues. Trimming took 2 bases from V and 5 from J, leaving 16 bases between them. In germline, CDR1 is SGHAT, CDR2 FQNNGV. The CDR3 coding sequence is TGTGCCAGCAGCTTAATGCAGGGACTCGGTCACGAGCAGTACTTC. This encodes CASSLMQGLGHEQYF.